This TCR beta chain comes out of a study of blood T cells in healthy people across ages. Study-wide findings and caveats: Estimates drawn from one million T cells were deemed to understate diversity.

With respect to this clonotype: Antigen specificity is unknown.

A J-beta primer mix and a sample-barcoded 5' primer were used in a second PCR of about 7 to 12 cycles. TCRdb reprocessed the 5' RACE reads via MiXCR and lists one record per CDR3 protein. The sample has 1.5 million to 2 million distinct CDR3 sequences, about 35% seen once; the top ten hold roughly 12%. The CDR3 extends over 15 amino acids. V lost 3 bases, J lost 2 bases, and 5 bases stayed unmatched. The germline CDR1 and CDR2 sequences are MNHNS and SASEGT. The rearrangement uses TRBV6-1 and TRBJ2-3; 7 bases map to TRBD1. Sequenced material: blood. The sequence was obtained from a woman in her twenties or thirties in good health. CDR3 bases: TGTGCCAGCAGTGATCCGGGACAGTCCACAGATACGCAGTATTTT. Translation gives CASSDPGQSTDTQYF.